This TCR beta chain came from a study of CXCR3-negative and CXCR3-positive naive CD8 T cells. cDNA libraries for TRB were generated by 5' RACE incorporating UMI labels. TCRdb derives one entry per CDR3 protein from the 5' RACE reads, leaving out DNA. This table holds around 9,800 distinct CDR3 sequences. About this clonotype itself: Its matching antigen is unknown.

General study findings and limits: Both naive subsets showed comparably high diversity, and memory CD8+ cells showed much lower diversity. Similar TRBV-TRBJ usage was seen in naive cells (both CXCR3-negative and CXCR3-positive), but memory cells differed.

CDR1 SGHVS and CDR2 FNYEAQ come from the germline V gene. The CDR3 spans 15 residues. The gene calls are TRBV7-6 and TRBJ2-1; without DNA, the TCRdb call of TRBD2 cannot be checked. Sequencing was done on a sample of naive CXCR3- CD8+ T cells from blood. Described subset: CD45RO-CCR7+CD27+CD95- naive CD8+ T cells lacking CXCR3 (TNR3-). This receptor was taken from a human donor in good health. Some clones in this sample may be carry-over from other donors' samples. The CDR3 sequence: CASSRLAGVGNEQFF.